These T cell receptor beta chains were read from a single sample in a study of T cell repertoires in cytomegalovirus infection. TCRdb passed the reads through MiXCR, listing each CDR3 protein once. The table records around 530,000 distinct CDR3 sequences, around 27% of them present only once. The sequenced material came from PBMCs. Receptors originate from a human donor in good health (CMV status not recorded). Some clones in this sample may be carry-over from other donors' samples. The CDR3 runs from the conserved cysteine through the conserved F or W. The order of the fields is V gene, CDR3 length, D gene, J gene, clone size, CDR3 protein, CDR3 DNA. A D gene is named only where the DNA matches it firmly. The listing skips clone size in some rows; elsewhere it reads once, few, many or a size class.

>TRBV29-1|13|TRBD1|TRBJ1-4|.
CSVGQGAREKLFF
TGCAGCGTCGGACAGGGGGCGCGGGAAAAACTGTTTTTT
>TRBV2|13|.|TRBJ1-1|.
CASTKRMNTEAFF
TGTGCCAGCACAAAGCGCATGAACACTGAAGCTTTCTTT
>TRBV20-1|14|TRBD2|TRBJ2-1|once
CSAIRTSGRNEQFF
TGCAGTGCTATAAGGACTAGCGGGAGAAACGAGCAGTTCTTC
>TRBV7-2|16|.|TRBJ2-2|many
CASSPAGRGNTGELFF
TGTGCCAGCAGCCCGGCCGGAAGGGGTAACACCGGGGAGCTGTTTTTT
>TRBV12-3/TRBV12-4|10|.|TRBJ2-1|.
CASRGWTQFF
TGTGCCAGCAGGGGTTGGACGCAGTTCTTC
>TRBV7-2|15|.|TRBJ2-1|.
CASSLGITSPYEQFF
TGTGCCAGCAGCTTGGGTATTACTAGTCCTTATGAGCAGTTCTTC
>TRBV12-3/TRBV12-4|14|TRBD1|TRBJ1-1|many
CASTHRGLATEAFF
TGTGCCAGCACCCACAGGGGGCTGGCCACTGAAGCTTTCTTT
>TRBV7-8|20|TRBD2|TRBJ2-1|.
CASSRTSGTQRLAPYNEQFF
TGTGCCAGCAGTCGGACTAGCGGGACCCAGCGCTTAGCTCCCTACAATGAGCAGTTCTTC
>TRBV11-3|13|.|TRBJ2-5|.
CASSVTNAGTQYF
TGTGCCAGCAGCGTAACCAACGCAGGGACCCAGTACTTC
>TRBV12-3/TRBV12-4|18|TRBD1|TRBJ1-2|few
CASSFLVTGGALIGGYTF
TGTGCCAGCAGTTTCTTAGTGACAGGGGGCGCGTTAATAGGTGGCTACACCTTC
>TRBV7-9|15|TRBD2|TRBJ2-1|many
CASSFYASGSDEQFF
TGTGCCAGCAGCTTTTATGCTAGCGGGAGTGATGAGCAGTTCTTC
>TRBV19|13|.|TRBJ1-1|.
CASTRTMNTEAFF
TGTGCCAGTACGCGGACAATGAACACTGAAGCTTTCTTT
>TRBV14|15|.|TRBJ1-1|.
CASSHWGGKNTEAFF
TGTGCCAGCAGCCACTGGGGCGGAAAGAACACTGAAGCTTTCTTT
>TRBV30|13|.|TRBJ1-2|.
CDWSIGQFYGYTF
TGTGACTGGAGTATAGGGCAGTTTTATGGATACACCTTC
>TRBV18|15|.|TRBJ1-6|.
CASSEDPGARSPLHF
TGTGCCAGCTCGGAGGATCCAGGGGCGCGCTCACCCCTCCACTTT
>TRBV7-2|12|.|TRBJ1-2|many
CASSINSGGYTF
TGTGCCAGCAGCATAAATTCGGGGGGCTACACCTTC
>TRBV29-1|12|TRBD1|TRBJ1-2|.
CSVAGIGQGATF
TGCAGCGTTGCCGGGATTGGTCAGGGGGCGACCTTC
>TRBV6-5|16|TRBD2|TRBJ2-5|.
CASSYFSSGGGETQYF
TGTGCCAGCAGTTACTTCTCTAGCGGGGGCGGGGAGACCCAGTACTTC
>TRBV20-1|11|.|TRBJ2-1|few
CSAKQGNEQFF
TGCAGTGCAAAACAGGGCAATGAGCAGTTCTTC
>TRBV7-3|16|.|TRBJ2-1|.
CASSLQGRSSYNEQFF
TGTGCCAGCAGCTTGCAGGGGAGGAGCTCCTACAATGAGCAGTTCTTC